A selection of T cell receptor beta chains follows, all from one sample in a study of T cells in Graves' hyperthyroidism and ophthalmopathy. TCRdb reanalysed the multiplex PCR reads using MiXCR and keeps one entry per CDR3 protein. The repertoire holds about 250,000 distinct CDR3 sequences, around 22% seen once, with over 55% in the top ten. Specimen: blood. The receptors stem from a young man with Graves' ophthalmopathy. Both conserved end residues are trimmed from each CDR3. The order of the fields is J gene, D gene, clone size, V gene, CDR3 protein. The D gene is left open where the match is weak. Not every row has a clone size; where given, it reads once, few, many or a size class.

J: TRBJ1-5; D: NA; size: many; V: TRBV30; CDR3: AWSVDRNQPQH
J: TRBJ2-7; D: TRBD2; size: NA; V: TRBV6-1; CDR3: ASKPGLADNYEQY
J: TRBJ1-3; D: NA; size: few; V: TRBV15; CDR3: ATSRDRGSGNTIY
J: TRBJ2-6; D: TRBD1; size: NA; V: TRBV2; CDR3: ASRRTGSSGANVLT
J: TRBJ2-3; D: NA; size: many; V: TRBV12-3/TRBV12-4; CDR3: ASSLGAPTDTQY
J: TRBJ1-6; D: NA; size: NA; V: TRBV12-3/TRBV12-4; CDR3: ASSFRQENSPLH
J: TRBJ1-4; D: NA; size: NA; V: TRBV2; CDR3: ASSINGGSNEKLF
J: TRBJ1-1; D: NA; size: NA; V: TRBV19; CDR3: ATKGGQYTEAF
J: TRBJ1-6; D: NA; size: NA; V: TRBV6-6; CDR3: ASSYSEASPLH
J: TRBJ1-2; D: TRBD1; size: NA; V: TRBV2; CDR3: ASVFGTGSNYGYT
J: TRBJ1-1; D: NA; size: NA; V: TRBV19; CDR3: ASIQWGSNTEAF
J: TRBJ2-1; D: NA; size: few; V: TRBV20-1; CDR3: SATSRYYNEQF
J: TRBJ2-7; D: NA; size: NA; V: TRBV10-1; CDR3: ASSDADRSYEQY
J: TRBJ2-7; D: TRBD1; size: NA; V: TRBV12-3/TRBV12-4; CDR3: ASSFTGQGGSYEQY
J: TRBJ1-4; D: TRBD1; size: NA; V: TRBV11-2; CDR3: ASSRRDRGLANEKLF
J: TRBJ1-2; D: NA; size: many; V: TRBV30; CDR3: AWSVGQGMGYT
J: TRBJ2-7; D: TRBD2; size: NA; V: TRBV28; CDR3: ASSIRTSGSISYEQY
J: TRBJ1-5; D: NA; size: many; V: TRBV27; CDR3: ASSPASYLSNQPQH
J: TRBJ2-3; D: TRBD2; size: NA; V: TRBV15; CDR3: ATSSGGGRSTDTQY
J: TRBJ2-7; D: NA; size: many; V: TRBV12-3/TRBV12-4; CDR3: ASSLVEGYEQY
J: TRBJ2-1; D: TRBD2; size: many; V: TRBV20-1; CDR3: SAWAGVDNEQF
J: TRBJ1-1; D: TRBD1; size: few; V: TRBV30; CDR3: AWSSRGIGSRNTEAF
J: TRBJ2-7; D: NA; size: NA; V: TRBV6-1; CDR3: ASSPAPGAYEQY
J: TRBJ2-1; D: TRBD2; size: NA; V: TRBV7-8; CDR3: ASSPRTSGRGNNEQF
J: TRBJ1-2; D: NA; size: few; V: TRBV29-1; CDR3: SVDAGGGGYT
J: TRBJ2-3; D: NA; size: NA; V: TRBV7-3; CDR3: ASSQTGTSYYTDTQY
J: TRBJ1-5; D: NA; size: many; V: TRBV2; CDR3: ASSDSYSNQPQH
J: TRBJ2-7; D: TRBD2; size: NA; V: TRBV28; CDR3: ASRSSGLRGEQY
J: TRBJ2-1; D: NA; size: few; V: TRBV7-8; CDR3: ASKGRAYNEQF
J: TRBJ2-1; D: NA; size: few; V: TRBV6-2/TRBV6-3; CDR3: ASSYSRNEQF
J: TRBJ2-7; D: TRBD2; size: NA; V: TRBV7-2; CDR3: ASSLSFPGLAGEYEQY
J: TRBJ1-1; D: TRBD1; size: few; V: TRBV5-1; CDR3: ASSLVGQGVSEAF
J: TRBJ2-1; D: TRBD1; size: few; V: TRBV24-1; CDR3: ATSDRGQGGNEQF
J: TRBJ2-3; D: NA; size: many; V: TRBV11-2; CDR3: ASSLEQAGDTQY
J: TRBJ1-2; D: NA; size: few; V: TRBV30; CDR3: AWSETSGAYT
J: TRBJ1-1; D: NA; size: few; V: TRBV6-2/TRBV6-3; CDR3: ATTPGNLNTEAF
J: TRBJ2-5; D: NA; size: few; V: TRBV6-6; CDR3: ASSYSNLGSGQETQY
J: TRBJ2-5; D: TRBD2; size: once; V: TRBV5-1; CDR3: PSSEGGNQETQY
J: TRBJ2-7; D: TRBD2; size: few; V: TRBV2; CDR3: ASSEGWREGFFTEQY
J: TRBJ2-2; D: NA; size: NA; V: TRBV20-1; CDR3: SARPWGSENTGELF
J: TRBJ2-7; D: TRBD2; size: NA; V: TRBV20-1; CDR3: SARDPNSGTYEQY
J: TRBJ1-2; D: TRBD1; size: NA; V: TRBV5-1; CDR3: ASSRQGAYYGYT
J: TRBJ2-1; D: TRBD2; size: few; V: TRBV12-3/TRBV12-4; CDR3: AIATGTSGYNEQF
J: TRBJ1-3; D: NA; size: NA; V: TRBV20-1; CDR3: SASLPRRLSGNTIY
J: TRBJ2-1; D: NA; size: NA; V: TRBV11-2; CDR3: ASSRRPYNVVGPYNEQF
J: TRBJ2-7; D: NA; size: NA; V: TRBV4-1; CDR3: ASSQAGVEQY
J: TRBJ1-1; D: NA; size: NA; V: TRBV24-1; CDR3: ATSDSDDGKNTEAF
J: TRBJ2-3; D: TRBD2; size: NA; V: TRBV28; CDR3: ASSSRGTSGDTQY